This T cell receptor beta chain is from a study of CD4 T cells in relation to SARS-CoV-2 and coronaviruses. About this clone itself: Its target is not known.

TCRdb's table, derived via immunoSEQ multiplex PCR, lists solely in-frame clones and lacks some. Altogether some 19,000 clones are present, 75% to 85% being singletons, with the ten largest covering roughly 25%. Unexposed donor CD4+ T cells date from about 2011-2018, before the COVID-19 pandemic. Isolation of CD4+ T cells took place after less than 13 days in culture. Unexposed-donor CD4+ T cells were probed with SARS-CoV-2 S/N and four cold-coronavirus spikes, cells permitting. The ends lost 6 bases at V and 7 bases at J; junction bases unmatched: 9. The germline V gene encodes CDR1 SNHLY and CDR2 FYNNEI. The CDR3 sequence is 14 residues long.

Sequencing was carried out using CD4+ T cells from PBMCs, cultured in vitro. The clonotype was recovered from a human donor in good health. The genes are TRBV2 and TRBJ1-1, with 9 bases lining up with TRBD1. The CDR3 DNA sequence: TGTGCCAGCAGGAAGAGGACAGGGGTTGATGAAGCTTTCTTT. Amino acids: CASRKRTGVDEAFF.